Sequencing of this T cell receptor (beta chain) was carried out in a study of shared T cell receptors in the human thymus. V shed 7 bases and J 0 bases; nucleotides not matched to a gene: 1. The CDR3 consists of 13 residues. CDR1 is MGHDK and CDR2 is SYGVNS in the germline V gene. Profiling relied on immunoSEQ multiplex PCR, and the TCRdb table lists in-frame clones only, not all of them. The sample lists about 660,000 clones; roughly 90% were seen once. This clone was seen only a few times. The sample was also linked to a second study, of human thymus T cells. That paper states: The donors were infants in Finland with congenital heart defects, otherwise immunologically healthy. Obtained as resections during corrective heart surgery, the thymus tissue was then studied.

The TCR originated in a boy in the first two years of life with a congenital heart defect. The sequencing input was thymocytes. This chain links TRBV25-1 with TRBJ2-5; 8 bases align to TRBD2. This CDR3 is CASMRGDQETQYF. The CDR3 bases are TGTGCCAGCATGCGGGGGGACCAAGAGACCCAGTACTTC.